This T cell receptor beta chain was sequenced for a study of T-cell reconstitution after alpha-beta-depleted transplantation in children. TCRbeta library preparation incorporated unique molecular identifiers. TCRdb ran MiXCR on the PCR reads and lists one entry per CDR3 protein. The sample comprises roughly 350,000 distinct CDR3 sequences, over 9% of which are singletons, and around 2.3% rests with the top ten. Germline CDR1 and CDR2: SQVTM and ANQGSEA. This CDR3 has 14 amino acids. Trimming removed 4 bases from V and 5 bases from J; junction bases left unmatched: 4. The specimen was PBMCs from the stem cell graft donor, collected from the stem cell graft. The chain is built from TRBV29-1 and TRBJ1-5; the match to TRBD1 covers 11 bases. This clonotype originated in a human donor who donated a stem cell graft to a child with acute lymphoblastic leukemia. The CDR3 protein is CSVAPGQGDQPQHF. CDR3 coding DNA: TGCAGCGTTGCTCCGGGACAGGGGGATCAGCCCCAGCATTTT.